Described below is a single TCR beta chain sequence and its context. Trimming pared 0 bases from V and 3 bases from J, leaving 9 bases between. CDR3 length: 14 residues. Looked up from germline, CDR1 is KGHSH and CDR2 is LQKENI. Assay used: immunoSEQ multiplex PCR; TCRdb lists only in-frame clones, some missing. Found here are over 100,000 clones, under 90% of them singletons; the top ten hold about a fifth. The entry originates in a study of T cell responses to AZD1222 COVID-19 vaccine. The sample in question was peripheral blood, obtained on day 0 of AZD1222 vaccination. The sequence derives from an adult in good health. This sequence joins TRBV18 and TRBJ2-7; perhaps TRBD1 as D (6 bases). The CDR3: CASSPPGTNYEQYF. CDR3 DNA sequence: TGTGCCAGCTCACCACCCGGGACAAACTACGAGCAGTACTTC.